These 15 T cell receptor beta chains came from one sample sequenced in a study of regulatory T cells in long-lasting Graves disease. Construction of TCR beta libraries relied on iRepertoire HTBI primers and on Arm-PCR targeting CDR3 regions. TCRdb re-called the multiplex PCR reads through MiXCR, storing one row per CDR3 protein. In the table there are fewer than 550,000 distinct CDR3 sequences, about 15% of which are singletons. As to time point: newly diagnosed GD, antithyroid drugs for less than 3 months. Construction of the TCR library relied on RNA isolated from PBMCs. These data were also reused for a study on T cells in Graves' hyperthyroidism and ophthalmopathy.

This specimen was peripheral blood mononuclear cells (PBMCs), taken at new diagnosis, from a patient treated with antithyroid drugs. The receptors derive from a woman aged 35 to 59 with Graves disease.

In this sample, this clonotype turned up a few times. This rearrangement joins TRBV5-1 to TRBJ2-5; 7 bases align to TRBD1. In germline, CDR1 is SGHRS, CDR2 YFSETQ. Trimming removed 6 bases from V and 5 bases from J; junction bases left unmatched: 4. The CDR3 has 12 amino acids. The DNA for the CDR3 is TGCGCCAGCACTCAACAGGGGGAGACCCAGTACTTC. The encoded protein is CASTQQGETQYF.

This clonotype was recorded many times. This sequence joins TRBV6-1 and TRBJ1-5; D uncertain. This CDR3 spans 13 amino acids. The V gene's germline CDR1 is MNHNS and CDR2 SASEGT. The V gene lost 1 base and the J gene lost 4 bases, with 5 bases spanning the gap. CDR3 residues: CASSEGVNQPQHF. In nucleotides, the CDR3 is TGTGCCAGCAGTGAAGGGGTAAATCAGCCCCAGCATTTT.

This clonotype was counted only a few times. The rearrangement joins TRBV11-2 to TRBJ2-2; 13 bases align to TRBD2. The CDR3 runs 15 residues. Per germline, CDR1 SGHAT and CDR2 FQNNGV. Trimming took 4 bases from V and 8 from J; bases not matched to a gene: 4. The CDR3 DNA follows: TGTGCCAGCAGCTCACTAGCGGGGGGGCCTGGGGAGCTGTTTTTT. Its protein is CASSSLAGGPGELFF.

This clonotype was detected ten times or more. The chain links TRBV6-1 to TRBJ1-5, with D maybe TRBD1 (5 bases). From germline, CDR1 is MNHNS and CDR2 SASEGT. The CDR3 spans 14 residues. V was clipped by 2 bases and J by 3 bases, with 8 bases between them. CDR3 bases: TGTGCCAGCAGTGAAAGAGGGGTCAATCAGCCCCAGCATTTT. Translating it yields CASSERGVNQPQHF.

This clonotype was counted ten times or more. V gene TRBV15 combines with J gene TRBJ1-6, with 9 bases that match TRBD1. The CDR3 contains 15 residues. Germline V lookup: CDR1 LNHNV, CDR2 YYDKDF (reference sequence). J was trimmed by 10 bases and V by 3 bases; bases with no gene match: 7. Written as DNA, the CDR3 is TGTGCCACCAGCAGCCAACAGGGGGCGCGGTCACCCCTCCACTTT. As protein: CATSSQQGARSPLHF.

This clonotype was detected ten times or more. This chain connects TRBV28 to TRBJ1-2; D not certain. The V end lost 5 bases, the J end lost 4 bases, and 8 bases lay between the germline ends. Germline V CDR1 and CDR2: MDHEN, SYDVKM. CDR3 length equals 12 residues. The CDR3 here is CASSDGVYGYTF. CDR3 nucleotide sequence: TGTGCCAGCAGTGATGGAGTCTATGGCTACACCTTC.

This clonotype was found many times. One end of the junction varies from germline; a read error may be responsible. The V gene is TRBV3-1, the J gene TRBJ2-7; no firm D call. Germline CDR1 LGHDT, CDR2 YNNKEL (reference sequence). This CDR3 has 13 residues. CDR3 nucleotide sequence: TGCGCCAGCAGCCAAGTAGAAGGGTACGAGCAGTACTTC. Translated: CASSQVEGYEQYF.

There are many counts of this clonotype. This rearrangement joins TRBV6-5 to TRBJ1-6; D may be TRBD1 (5 bases). Germline loops: CDR1 MNHEY, CDR2 SVGAGI. The V gene lost 3 bases and the J gene lost 9 bases, with 9 bases spanning the gap. CDR3 size: 13 residues. The CDR3 region has the DNA TGTGCCAGCAGTTATCAACAGGTTTCACCCCTCCACTTT. Translating gives CASSYQQVSPLHF.

The chain uses TRBV6-1 and TRBJ2-7, with D unresolved. This CDR3 is 15 amino acids long. CDR1 is MNHNS, CDR2 SASEGT, per germline. V was trimmed by 5 bases and J by 6 bases, leaving 20 bases between them. This CDR3 reads CASSPPTRPVGEQYF. The CDR3 coding sequence is TGTGCCAGCAGTCCCCCCACACGGCCAGTAGGCGAGCAGTACTTC.

This clonotype came up many times. The V gene is TRBV5-1, the J gene TRBJ2-1; perhaps D is TRBD1 or TRBD2 (5 bases each). This CDR3 contains 14 residues. Trimming stripped 3 bases from V and 5 bases from J, with 12 bases between. Germline loops: CDR1 SGHRS, CDR2 YFSETQ. The CDR3 DNA reads as TGCGCCAGCAGCTCTTCGGGACCTCACAATGAGCAGTTCTTC. Translated: CASSSSGPHNEQFF.

This clonotype appeared a few times. The chain joins TRBV4-1 to TRBJ1-2; D ambiguous. The V end was cut by 1 base, the J end by 6 bases, with 18 bases between. Germline loops: CDR1 MGHRA, CDR2 YSYEKL. The CDR3 has 16 amino acids. CDR3 sequence: CASSQGPGSKGDGYTF. CDR3 in DNA: TGCGCCAGCAGCCAAGGCCCCGGGTCGAAGGGCGATGGCTACACCTTC.

This clonotype occurred a few times. The V and J genes are TRBV15 and TRBJ1-2; weak D call: TRBD1 (5 bases). The germline V and J ends were trimmed by 0 bases and 12 bases, with 14 bases remaining between them. The CDR3 consists of 13 residues. CDR1 and CDR2 (germline): LNHNV, YYDKDF (reference sequence). The CDR3 is CATSRDGGAPHTF. Here the CDR3 DNA reads TGTGCCACCAGCAGAGATGGAGGGGCCCCCCACACCTTC.

The chain joins TRBV19 to TRBJ2-5, with 8 bases lining up with TRBD2. J was trimmed by 1 base and V by 9 bases; bases with no gene match: 10. The CDR3 has 15 amino acids. The germline V gene encodes CDR1 LNHDA and CDR2 SQIVND (reference sequence). The CDR3 sequence is CASRHLRGGQETQYF. In nucleotides, the CDR3 is TGTGCCAGCCGACACCTCCGGGGGGGCCAAGAGACCCAGTACTTC.

Concerning this clonotype itself: A much larger clone sits a single nucleotide away, making a read error possible. This chain joins TRBV7-9 and TRBJ2-7; unclear D gene. The CDR3 is 11 residues long. V shed 4 bases and J shed 7 bases, with 8 bases lying between them. The V gene's germline CDR1 is SEHNR and CDR2 FQNEAQ (reference sequence). CDR3 region: CASSSQNEQYF. In nucleotides, the CDR3 is TGTGCCAGCAGCTCCCAAAATGAGCAGTACTTC.

In its sample, this clonotype was seen many times. The chain combines TRBV3-1 with TRBJ2-5; possibly TRBD2 for D (5 bases). The V gene lost 1 base and the J gene lost 5 bases, with 14 bases spanning the gap. CDR3 length: 15 amino acids. CDR1 and CDR2 (germline): LGHDT, YNNKEL (reference sequence). CDR3 loop: CASSQVGLAGETQYF. The CDR3 region has the DNA TGTGCCAGCAGCCAAGTGGGCCTAGCCGGGGAGACCCAGTACTTC.